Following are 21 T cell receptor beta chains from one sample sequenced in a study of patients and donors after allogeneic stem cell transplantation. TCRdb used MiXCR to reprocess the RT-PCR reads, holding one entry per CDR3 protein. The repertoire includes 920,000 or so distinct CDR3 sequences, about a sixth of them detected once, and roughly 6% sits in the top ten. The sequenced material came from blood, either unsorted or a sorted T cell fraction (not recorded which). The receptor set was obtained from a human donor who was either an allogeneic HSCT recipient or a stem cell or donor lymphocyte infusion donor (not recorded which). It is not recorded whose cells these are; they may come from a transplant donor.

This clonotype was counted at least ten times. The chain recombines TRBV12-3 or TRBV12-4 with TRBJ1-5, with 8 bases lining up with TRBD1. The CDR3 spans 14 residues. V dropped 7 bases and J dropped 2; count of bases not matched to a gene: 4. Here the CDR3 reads CASNDRGGNQPQHF. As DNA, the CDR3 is TGTGCCAGCAACGACAGGGGTGGCAATCAGCCCCAGCATTTT.

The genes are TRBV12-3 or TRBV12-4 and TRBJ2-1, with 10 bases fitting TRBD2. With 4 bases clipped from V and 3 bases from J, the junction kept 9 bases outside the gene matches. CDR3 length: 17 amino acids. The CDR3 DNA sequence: TGTGCCAGCAGTTCCTCTTCAGCGGGAGGGTACTACAATGAGCAGTTCTTC. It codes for CASSSSSAGGYYNEQFF.

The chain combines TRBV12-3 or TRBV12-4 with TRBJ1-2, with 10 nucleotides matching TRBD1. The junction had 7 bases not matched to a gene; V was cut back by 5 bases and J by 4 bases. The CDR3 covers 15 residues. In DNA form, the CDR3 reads TGTGCCAGCAGTAGAGACAGGGGGCTTAGCTATGGCTACACCTTC. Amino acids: CASSRDRGLSYGYTF.

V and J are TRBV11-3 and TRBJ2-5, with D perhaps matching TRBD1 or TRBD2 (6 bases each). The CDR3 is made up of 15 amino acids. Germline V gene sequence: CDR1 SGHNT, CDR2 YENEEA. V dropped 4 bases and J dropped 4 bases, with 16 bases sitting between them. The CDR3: CASSSGAGWGETQYF. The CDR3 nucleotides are TGTGCCAGCAGCTCAGGGGCGGGATGGGGAGAGACCCAGTACTTC.

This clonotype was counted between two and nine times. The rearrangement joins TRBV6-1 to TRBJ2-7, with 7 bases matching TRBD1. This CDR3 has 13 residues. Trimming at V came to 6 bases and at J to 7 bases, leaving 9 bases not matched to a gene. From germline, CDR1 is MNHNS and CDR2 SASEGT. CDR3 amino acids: CASSPRQGKEQYF. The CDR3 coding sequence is TGTGCCAGCAGCCCTAGACAGGGCAAAGAGCAGTACTTC.

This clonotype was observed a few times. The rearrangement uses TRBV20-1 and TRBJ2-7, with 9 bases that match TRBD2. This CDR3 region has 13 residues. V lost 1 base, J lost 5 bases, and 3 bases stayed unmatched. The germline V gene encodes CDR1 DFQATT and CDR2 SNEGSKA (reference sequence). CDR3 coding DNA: TGCAGTGCTAGAGCGACTAGCGGACACGAGCAGTACTTC. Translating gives CSARATSGHEQYF.

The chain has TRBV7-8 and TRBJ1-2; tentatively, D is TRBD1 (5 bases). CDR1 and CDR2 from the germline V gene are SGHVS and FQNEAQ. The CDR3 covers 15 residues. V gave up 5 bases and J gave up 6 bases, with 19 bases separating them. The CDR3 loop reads CASSPAAGLGDGYTF. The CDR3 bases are TGTGCCAGCAGCCCAGCAGCAGGGCTGGGTGATGGCTACACCTTC.

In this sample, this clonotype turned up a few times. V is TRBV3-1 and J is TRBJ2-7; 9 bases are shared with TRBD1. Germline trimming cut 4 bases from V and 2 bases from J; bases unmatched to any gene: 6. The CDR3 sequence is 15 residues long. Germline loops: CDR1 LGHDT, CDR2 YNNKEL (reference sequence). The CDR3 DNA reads TGTGCCAGCAGCCGGACAGGGGTCATACCCTACGAGCAGTACTTC. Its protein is CASSRTGVIPYEQYF.

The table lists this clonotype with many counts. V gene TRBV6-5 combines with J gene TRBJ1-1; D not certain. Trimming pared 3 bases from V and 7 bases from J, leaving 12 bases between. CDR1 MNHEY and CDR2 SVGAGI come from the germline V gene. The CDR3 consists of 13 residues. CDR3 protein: CASSYGWGIEAFF. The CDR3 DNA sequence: TGTGCCAGCAGTTATGGCTGGGGAATTGAAGCTTTCTTT.

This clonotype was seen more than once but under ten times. CDR3 loop: CASSLAGRLAGELFF. CDR3 nucleotide sequence: TGTGCCAGCAGTTTAGCGGGACGGTTGGCCGGGGAGCTGTTTTTT. The V call is TRBV12-3 or TRBV12-4, the J call TRBJ2-2, with D perhaps matching TRBD1 or TRBD2 (5 bases each). The CDR3 is 15 residues long. The V end lost 0 bases, the J end lost 6 bases, and 11 bases lay between the germline ends.

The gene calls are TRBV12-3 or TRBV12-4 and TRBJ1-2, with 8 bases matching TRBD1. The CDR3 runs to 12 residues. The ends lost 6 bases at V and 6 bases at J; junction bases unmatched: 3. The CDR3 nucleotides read TGTGCCAGCAGGAAACAGGGGGATGGCTACACCTTC. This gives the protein CASRKQGDGYTF.

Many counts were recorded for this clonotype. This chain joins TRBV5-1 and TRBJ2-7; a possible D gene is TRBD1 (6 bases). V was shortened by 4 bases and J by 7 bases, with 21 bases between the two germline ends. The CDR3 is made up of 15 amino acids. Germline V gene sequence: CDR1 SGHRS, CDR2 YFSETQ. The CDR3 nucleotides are TGCGCCAGCAGCGGAACCGGGACACCTACTAGTGAGCAGTACTTC. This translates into CASSGTGTPTSEQYF.

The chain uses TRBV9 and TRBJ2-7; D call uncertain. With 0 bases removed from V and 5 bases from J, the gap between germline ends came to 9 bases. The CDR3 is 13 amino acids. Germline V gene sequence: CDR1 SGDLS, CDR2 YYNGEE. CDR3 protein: CASSVDLNNEQYF. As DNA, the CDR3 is TGTGCCAGCAGCGTAGATCTCAATAACGAGCAGTACTTC.

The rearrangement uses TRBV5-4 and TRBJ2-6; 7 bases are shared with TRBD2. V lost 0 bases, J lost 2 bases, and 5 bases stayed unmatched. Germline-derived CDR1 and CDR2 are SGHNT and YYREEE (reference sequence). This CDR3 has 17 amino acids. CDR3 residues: CASSLAKGGTGANVLTF. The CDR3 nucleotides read TGTGCCAGCAGCTTGGCCAAGGGAGGGACTGGGGCCAACGTCCTGACTTTC.

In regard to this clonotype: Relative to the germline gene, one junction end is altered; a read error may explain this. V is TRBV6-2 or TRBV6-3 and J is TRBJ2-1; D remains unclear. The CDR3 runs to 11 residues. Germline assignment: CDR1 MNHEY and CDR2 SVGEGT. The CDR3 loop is CASSYALEEFF. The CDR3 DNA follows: TGTGCCAGCAGTTACGCACTTGAGGAGTTCTTC.

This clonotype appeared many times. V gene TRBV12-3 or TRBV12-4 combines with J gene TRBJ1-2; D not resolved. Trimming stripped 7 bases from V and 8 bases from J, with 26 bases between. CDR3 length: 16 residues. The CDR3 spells CASTRTKLRGGRGYTF. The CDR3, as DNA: TGTGCCAGCACCCGTACTAAGTTACGGGGAGGACGAGGCTACACCTTC.

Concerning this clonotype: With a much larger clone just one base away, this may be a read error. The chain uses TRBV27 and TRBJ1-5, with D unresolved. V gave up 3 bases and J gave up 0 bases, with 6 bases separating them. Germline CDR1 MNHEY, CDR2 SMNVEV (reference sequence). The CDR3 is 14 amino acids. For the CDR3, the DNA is TGTGCCAGCAGTTTCCGGAATAGCAATCAGCCCCAGCATTTT. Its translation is CASSFRNSNQPQHF.

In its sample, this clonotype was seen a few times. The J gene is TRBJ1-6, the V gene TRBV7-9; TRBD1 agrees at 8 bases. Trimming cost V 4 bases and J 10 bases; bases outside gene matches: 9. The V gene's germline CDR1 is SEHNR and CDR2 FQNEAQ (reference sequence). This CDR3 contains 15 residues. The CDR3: CASSSQGTGGSPLHF. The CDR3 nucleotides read TGTGCCAGCAGCTCCCAGGGGACAGGCGGCTCACCCCTCCACTTT.

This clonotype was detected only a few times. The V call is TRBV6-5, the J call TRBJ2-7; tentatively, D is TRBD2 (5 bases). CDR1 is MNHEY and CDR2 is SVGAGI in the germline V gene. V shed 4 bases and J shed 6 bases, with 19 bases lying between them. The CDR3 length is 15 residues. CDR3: CASSSRASEGLEQYF. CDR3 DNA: TGTGCCAGCAGTTCCCGTGCCTCGGAAGGACTCGAGCAGTACTTC.

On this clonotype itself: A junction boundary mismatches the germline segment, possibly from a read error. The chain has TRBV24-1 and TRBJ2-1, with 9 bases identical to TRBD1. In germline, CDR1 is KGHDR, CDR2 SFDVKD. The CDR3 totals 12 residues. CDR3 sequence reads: CATSDLGQGKIF. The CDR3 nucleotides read TGTGCCACCAGTGATTTGGGACAGGGGAAAATCTTC.

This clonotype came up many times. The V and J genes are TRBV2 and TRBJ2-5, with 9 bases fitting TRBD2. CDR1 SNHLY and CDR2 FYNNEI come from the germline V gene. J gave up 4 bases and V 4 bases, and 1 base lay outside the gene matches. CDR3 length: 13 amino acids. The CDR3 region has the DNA TGTGCCAGCAGTGTACTAGCGGGAGAGACCCAGTACTTC. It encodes CASSVLAGETQYF.